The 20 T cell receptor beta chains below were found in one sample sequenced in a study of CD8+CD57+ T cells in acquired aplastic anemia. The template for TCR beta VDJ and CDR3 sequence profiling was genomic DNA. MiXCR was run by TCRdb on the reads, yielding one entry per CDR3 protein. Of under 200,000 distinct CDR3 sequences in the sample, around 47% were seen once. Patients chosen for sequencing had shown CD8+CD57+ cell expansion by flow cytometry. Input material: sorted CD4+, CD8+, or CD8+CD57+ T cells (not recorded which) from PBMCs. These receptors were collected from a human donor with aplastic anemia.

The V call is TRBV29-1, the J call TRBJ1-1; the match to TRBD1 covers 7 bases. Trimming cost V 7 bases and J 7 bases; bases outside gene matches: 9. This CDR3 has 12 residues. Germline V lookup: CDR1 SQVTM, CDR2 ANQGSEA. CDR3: CSGGGGVIEAFF. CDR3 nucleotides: TGCAGCGGGGGAGGGGGCGTGATTGAAGCTTTCTTT.

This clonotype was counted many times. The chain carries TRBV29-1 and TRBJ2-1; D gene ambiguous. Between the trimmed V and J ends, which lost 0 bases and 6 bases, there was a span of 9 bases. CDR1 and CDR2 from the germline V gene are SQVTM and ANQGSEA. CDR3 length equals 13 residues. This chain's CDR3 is CSVEDAGVNEQFF. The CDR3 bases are TGCAGCGTTGAAGATGCTGGGGTCAATGAGCAGTTCTTC.

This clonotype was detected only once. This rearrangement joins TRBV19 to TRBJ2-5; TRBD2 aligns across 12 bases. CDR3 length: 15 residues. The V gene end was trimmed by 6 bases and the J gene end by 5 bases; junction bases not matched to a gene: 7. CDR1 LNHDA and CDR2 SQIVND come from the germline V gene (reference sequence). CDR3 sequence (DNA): TGTGCCAGTAGCCCCGGGGGGACTAGCGGGGAGACCCAGTACTTC. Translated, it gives CASSPGGTSGETQYF. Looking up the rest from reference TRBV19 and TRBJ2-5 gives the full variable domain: DGGITQSPKYLFRKEGQNVTLSCEQNLNHDAMYWYRQDPGQGLRLIYYSQIVNDFQKGDIAEGYSVSREKKESFPLTVTSAQKNPTAFYLCASSPGGTSGETQYFGPGTRLLVL.

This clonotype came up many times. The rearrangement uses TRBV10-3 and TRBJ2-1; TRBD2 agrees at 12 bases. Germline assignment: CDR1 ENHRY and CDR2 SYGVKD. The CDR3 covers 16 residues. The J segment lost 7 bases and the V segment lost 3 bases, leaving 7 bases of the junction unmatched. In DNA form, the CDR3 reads TGTGCCATCAGTGAAGAACTAGCGGGAGGTAAAAATGAGCAGTTCTTC. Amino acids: CAISEELAGGKNEQFF.

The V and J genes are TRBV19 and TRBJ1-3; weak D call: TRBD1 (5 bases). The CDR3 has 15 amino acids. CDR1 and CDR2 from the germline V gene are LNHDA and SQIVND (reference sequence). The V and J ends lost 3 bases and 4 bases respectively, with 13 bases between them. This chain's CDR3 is CASSMRQGPGNTIYF. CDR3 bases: TGTGCCAGTAGTATGAGGCAGGGCCCAGGAAACACCATATATTTT.

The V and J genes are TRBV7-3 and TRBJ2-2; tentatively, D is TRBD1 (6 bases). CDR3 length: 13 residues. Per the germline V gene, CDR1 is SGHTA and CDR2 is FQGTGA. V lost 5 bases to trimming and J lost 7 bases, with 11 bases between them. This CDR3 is CASSTGQNGELFF. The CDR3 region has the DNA TGTGCCAGCAGCACGGGACAAAACGGGGAGCTGTTTTTT.

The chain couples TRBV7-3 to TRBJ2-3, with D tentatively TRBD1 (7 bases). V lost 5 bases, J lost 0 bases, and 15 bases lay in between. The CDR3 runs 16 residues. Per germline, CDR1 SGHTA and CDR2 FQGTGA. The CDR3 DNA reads TGTGCCAGCAGCCCCCCGGGGGACAGAAGCACAGATACGCAGTATTTT. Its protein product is CASSPPGDRSTDTQYF.

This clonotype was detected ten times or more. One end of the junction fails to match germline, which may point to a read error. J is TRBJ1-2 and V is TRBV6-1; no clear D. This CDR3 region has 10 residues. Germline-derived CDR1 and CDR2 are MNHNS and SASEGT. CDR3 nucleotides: TGTGCCAGCCTTAACGATGGCTACACCTTC. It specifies CASLNDGYTF.

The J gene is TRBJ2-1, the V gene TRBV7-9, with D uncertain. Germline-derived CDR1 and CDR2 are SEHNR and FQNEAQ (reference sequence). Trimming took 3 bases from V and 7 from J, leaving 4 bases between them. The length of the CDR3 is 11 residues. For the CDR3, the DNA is TGTGCCAGCAGCTTTAAAAATGAGCAGTTCTTC. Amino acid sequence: CASSFKNEQFF.

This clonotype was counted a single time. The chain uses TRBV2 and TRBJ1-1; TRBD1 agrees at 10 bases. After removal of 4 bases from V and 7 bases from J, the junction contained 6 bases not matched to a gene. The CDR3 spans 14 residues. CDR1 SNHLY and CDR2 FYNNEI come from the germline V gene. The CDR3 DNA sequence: TGTGCCAGCAGTGCGGGACAGGGGTTGAGTGAAGCTTTCTTT. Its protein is CASSAGQGLSEAFF. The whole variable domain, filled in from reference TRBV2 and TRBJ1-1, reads EPEVTQTPSHQVTQMGQEVILRCVPISNHLYFYWYRQILGQKVEFLVSFYNNEISEKSEIFDDQFSVERPDGSNFTLKIRSTKLEDSAMYFCASSAGQGLSEAFFGQGTRLTVV.

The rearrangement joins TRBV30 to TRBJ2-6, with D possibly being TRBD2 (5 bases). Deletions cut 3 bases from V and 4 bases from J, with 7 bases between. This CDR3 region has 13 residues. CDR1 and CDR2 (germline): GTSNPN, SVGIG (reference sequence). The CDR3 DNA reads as TGTGCCTGGAGGGGGAGAGGGGCCAACGTCCTGACTTTC. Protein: CAWRGRGANVLTF.

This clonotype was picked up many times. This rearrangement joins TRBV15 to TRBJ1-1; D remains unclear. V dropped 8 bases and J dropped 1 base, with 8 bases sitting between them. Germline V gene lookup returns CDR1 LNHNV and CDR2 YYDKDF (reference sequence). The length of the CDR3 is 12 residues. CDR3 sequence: CATSRWNTEAFF. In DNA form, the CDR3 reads TGTGCCACCTCTAGATGGAACACTGAAGCTTTCTTT.

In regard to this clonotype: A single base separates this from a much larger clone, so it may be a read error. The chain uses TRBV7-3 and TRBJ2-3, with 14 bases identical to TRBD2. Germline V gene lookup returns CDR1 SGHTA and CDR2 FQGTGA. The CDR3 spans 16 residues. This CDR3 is CVSSSGLAGGADTQYF. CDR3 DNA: TGTGTCAGCAGCTCTGGACTAGCGGGAGGTGCAGATACGCAGTATTTT. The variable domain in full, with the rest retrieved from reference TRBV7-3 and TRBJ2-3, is GAGVSQTPSNKVTEKGKYVELRCDPISGHTALYWYRQSLGQGPEFLIYFQGTGAADDSGLPNDRFFAVRPEGSVSTLKIQRTERGDSAVYLCVSSSGLAGGADTQYFGPGTRLTVL.

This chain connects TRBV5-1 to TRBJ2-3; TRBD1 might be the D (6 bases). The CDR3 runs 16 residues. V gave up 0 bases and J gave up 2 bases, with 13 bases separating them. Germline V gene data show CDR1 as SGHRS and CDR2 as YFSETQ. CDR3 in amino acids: CASSLGLTGNTDTQYF. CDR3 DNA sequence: TGCGCCAGCAGCTTGGGACTTACAGGGAACACAGATACGCAGTATTTT. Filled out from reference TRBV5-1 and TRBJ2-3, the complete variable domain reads KAGVTQTPRYLIKTRGQQVTLSCSPISGHRSVSWYQQTPGQGLQFLFEYFSETQRNKGNFPGRFSGRQFSNSRSEMNVSTLELGDSALYLCASSLGLTGNTDTQYFGPGTRLTVL.

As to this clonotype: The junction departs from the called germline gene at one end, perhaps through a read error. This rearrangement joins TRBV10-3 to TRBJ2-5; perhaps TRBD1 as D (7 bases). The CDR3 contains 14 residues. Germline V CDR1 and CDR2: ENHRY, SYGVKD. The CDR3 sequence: CAISGVQGGETQHF. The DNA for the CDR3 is TGTGCCATCAGTGGGGTCCAGGGGGGAGAGACCCAGCACTTC.

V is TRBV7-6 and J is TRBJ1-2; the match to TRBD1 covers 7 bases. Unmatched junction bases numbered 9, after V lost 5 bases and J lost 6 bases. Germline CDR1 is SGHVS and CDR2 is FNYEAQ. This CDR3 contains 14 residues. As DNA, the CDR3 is TGTGCCAGCAGCCGCCGACAGGGCTCGGATGGCTACACCTTC. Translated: CASSRRQGSDGYTF.

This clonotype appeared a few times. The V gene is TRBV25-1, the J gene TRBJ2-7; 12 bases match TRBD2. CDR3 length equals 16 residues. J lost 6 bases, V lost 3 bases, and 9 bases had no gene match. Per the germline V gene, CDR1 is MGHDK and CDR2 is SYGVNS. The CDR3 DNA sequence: TGTGCCAGCAGTGAGATCCCGGGACTAGCGGGCTCCGAGCAGTACTTC. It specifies CASSEIPGLAGSEQYF.

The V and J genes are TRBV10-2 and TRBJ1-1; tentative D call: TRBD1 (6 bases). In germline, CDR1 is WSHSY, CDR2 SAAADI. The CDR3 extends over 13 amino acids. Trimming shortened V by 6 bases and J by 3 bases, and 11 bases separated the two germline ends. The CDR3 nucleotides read TGCGCCAGCAGCCCATCAGGGGACACTGAAGCTTTCTTT. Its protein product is CASSPSGDTEAFF.

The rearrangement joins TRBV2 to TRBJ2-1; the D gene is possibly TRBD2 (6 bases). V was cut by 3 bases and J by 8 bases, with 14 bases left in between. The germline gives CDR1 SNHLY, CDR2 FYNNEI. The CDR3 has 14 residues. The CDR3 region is CASSDGTGGHEQFF. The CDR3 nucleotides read TGTGCCAGCAGTGACGGGACTGGGGGACATGAGCAGTTCTTC.

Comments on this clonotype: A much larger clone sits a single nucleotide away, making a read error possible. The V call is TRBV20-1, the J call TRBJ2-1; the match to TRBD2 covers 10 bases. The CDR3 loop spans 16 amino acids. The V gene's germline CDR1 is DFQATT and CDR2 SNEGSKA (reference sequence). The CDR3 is CSAGDQSGRGLGEQFF. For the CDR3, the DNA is TGCAGTGCTGGAGATCAGAGCGGGAGGGGTCTCGGTGAGCAGTTCTTC.